This TCR beta chain comes out of a study of spatial heterogeneity in lung cancer. Study context: Raw sequencing reads included, on average, more than eight appearances of each unique TCR and UMI combination.

TCR cDNA molecules were tagged individually, and each one carried a unique molecular identifier. TCRdb ran MiXCR on the 5' RACE reads and lists one entry per CDR3 protein. Of about 5,000 distinct CDR3 sequences listed, approximately 16% were seen once; the top ten hold approximately 22%. Germline V lookup: CDR1 SGHTA, CDR2 FQGNSA. This CDR3 is built from 11 residues. V was shortened by 1 base and J by 7 bases, with 5 bases between the two germline ends. Judged by abundance, this clonotype is medium-sized (0.01 to 0.1%). This sample's time point: sample taken at primary tumor resection. Unsorted whole RNA of tumor, nontumor lung or frozen PBMC was sequenced.

Source: normal lung tissue next to the tumor, taken at surgery. The chain carries TRBV7-2 and TRBJ2-7, with D uncertain. The sequence derives from a male donor with early-stage non-small cell lung cancer. This CDR3 is CASSLVGEQYF. The CDR3 nucleotides are TGTGCCAGCAGCTTAGTAGGAGAGCAGTACTTC.